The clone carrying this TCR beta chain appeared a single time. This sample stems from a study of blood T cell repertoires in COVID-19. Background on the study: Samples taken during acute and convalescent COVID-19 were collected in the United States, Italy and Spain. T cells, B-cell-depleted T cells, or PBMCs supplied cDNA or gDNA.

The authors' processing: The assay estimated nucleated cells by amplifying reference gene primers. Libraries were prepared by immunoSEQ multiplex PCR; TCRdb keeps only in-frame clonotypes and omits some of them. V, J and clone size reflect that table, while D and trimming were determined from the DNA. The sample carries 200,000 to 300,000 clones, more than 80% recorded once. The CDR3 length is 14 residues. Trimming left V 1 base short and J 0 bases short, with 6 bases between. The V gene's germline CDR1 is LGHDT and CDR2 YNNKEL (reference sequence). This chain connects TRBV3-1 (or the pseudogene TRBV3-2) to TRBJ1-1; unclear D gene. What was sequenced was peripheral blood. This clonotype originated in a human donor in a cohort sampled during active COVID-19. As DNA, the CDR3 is TGTGCCAGCAGCCAAGGACATTTGAACACTGAAGCTTTCTTT. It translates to CASSQGHLNTEAFF.